The TCR beta chain described here comes from a study of human T cells and chemical hapten exposure (dated by TCRdb to about 2021). In the study overall: For sensitization, 2% DPC in acetone was applied to a roughly 2 cm by roughly 2 cm area of upper inner arm skin. Weekly therapeutic DPC doses were additionally applied to the scalp of patients throughout the roughly 24-week study period. Patch testing was performed on the upper back with Finn chambers containing 0.01% DPC, and the patch tests were scored after 6 days according to International Contact Dermatitis Research Group standards. The patient cohort, mostly female, included alopecia areata with under or over 50% scalp involvement, alopecia totalis and alopecia universalis. The libraries were sequenced as a pool, and the TCR yield per sample differed mostly because of small variations in library volumes within the pool. In alopecia patients, the study followed how the peripheral blood TCR repertoire changed in vivo over primary and secondary sensitization to diphenylcyclopropenone (DPC), a hapten. Blood samples were taken from patients before sensitization (week 0) and then at 2, 6 and about 24 weeks after DPC sensitization. Blood for TCR sequencing was provided by twenty-nine alopecia patients at one to four time points (pre-sensitization, 2, 6 and 24 weeks). Results and caveats for the whole study, not just this receptor: Repeated subsampling changed both the strength of the expansion versus patch-test correlation and the threshold at which the correlation became significant. All patients had alopecia, a presumed autoimmune disease, so their immune response might differ from that of healthy individuals. Compared with pre-sensitization or healthy control sets, expanded TCRs formed significantly more large CDR3 similarity clusters, which is consistent with antigen-driven responses. Patch test score correlated positively with the number of PT1 expanded TCRs, reaching significance at thresholds 8, 16 and 32 but not at 4. DPC sensitization did not change the number of TCRs with a frequency above 1 in 1000, and there was no evidence of changes in global repertoire structure.

Reading the germline V gene gives CDR1 SGHRS and CDR2 YFSETQ. The CDR3, cysteine through phenylalanine, is 16 amino acids long. The sequence is cut down to CDR3 DNA, 48 bases in frame from base 1. The V and J ends are trimmed by 0 bases and 0 bases, leaving 10 bases between them. This specimen's time point label, per the study, means: pre-sensitization, week 0. The treatment or condition label of this sample denotes: therapeutic diphenylcyclopropenone sensitization with weekly scalp DPC. At each patch-test visit, blood was drawn before the patch test was applied. To be eligible, patients had to be aged 18 to 70, diagnosed with alopecia and judged suitable for DPC therapy, while pregnant patients were excluded. Total RNA was extracted from unfractionated whole blood that had been collected in Tempus Blood RNA tubes. On this clonotype itself: Its antigen is not yet known. No much larger clonotype is one base removed from it; base qualities were not supplied.

Library preparation employed RACE. The sequencer listed for this sample is NextSeq 500. Library preparation attached unique molecular identifiers to individual cDNA molecules for quantitative, reproducible TCR counting. From each blood RNA sample, both TCR alpha and TCR beta chains were sequenced. Concerning the study's data processing: A median of around 96,000 TCRs per sample was observed, with a range of about 20,000 to 750,000. V, J and CDR3 annotation of the TCR reads was performed with the Decombinator software suite. Every sample was subsampled to the same number of TCRs (28,000) for the PS versus PT1 abundance plots. Expanded TCRs were defined as absent before sensitization and observed at least eight times at the 2-week time point. TCRdb reran the public reads through fastp at Q25 and MiXCR, keeping productive beta chains. CDR3 protein sequences are deduplicated, and each keeps its most common genes and DNA. These V and J calls are TCRdb output, not the study's own analysis. The sample has 380,000 or so distinct CDR3 sequences on record, about 5% of them singletons. Clones ranked in the top ten supply about 8.7% of the sample.

In this chain, TRBV5-1 is recombined with TRBJ1-3, with TRBD1 perhaps the D gene, on 6 matching bases. The clonotype comes from a woman aged 18-29 years with alopecia areata. Some clones in this sample may be carry-over from other donors' samples. Sequenced here: whole blood, sampled in connection with sensitization to the hapten diphenylcyclopropenone (DPC). The CDR3 protein is CASSLDGGPSGNTIYF. In nucleotides, the sequence is TGCGCCAGCAGCTTGGACGGGGGGCCCTCTGGAAACACCATATATTTT.